The 20 T cell receptor beta chains below were found in one sample sequenced in a study of T cells in Graves' hyperthyroidism and ophthalmopathy. TCR beta CDR3 regions were amplified from RNA transcripts. TCR CDR3 underwent first-round RT-PCR with the HTBI primer set. TCRdb called the multiplex PCR reads again in MiXCR, with one record for every CDR3 protein. Here the sample spans fewer than 650,000 distinct CDR3 sequences, about 14% being singletons. Sequencing was performed on blood. The receptors originated from a woman under 30 with Graves' ophthalmopathy.

This clonotype came up many times. The V call is TRBV20-1, the J call TRBJ2-2; D is undetermined. CDR3 length: 11 amino acids. CDR1 is DFQATT and CDR2 is SNEGSKA in the germline V gene (reference sequence). The V end lost 3 bases, the J end lost 7 bases, and 6 bases lay between the germline ends. This CDR3 is CSASSHGELFF. In DNA form, the CDR3 reads TGCAGTGCTAGTTCGCACGGGGAGCTGTTTTTT.

The chain has TRBV28 and TRBJ1-6, with D hard to call. CDR3 length equals 14 residues. Trimming took off 8 bases at V and 10 bases at J, with 18 bases between the two ends. The germline CDR1 and CDR2 sequences are MDHEN and SYDVKM. The CDR3 spells CASGSSRVPSPLHF. DNA for the CDR3: TGTGCCAGCGGTTCATCCCGGGTCCCCTCACCCCTCCACTTT.

This clonotype was observed at least ten times. Here the CDR3 reads CASSKQESHEKLFF. CDR3 sequence (DNA): TGTGCCAGCAGTAAACAAGAGAGCCATGAAAAACTGTTTTTT. This sequence joins TRBV27 and TRBJ1-4; no firm D call. CDR1 is MNHEY and CDR2 is SMNVEV in the germline V gene (reference sequence). The V and J ends lost 5 bases and 6 bases respectively, with 13 bases between them. This CDR3 region has 14 residues.

The chain is built from TRBV19 and TRBJ1-1; TRBD1 might be the D (5 bases). Deletions cut 4 bases from V and 1 base from J, with 13 bases between. The germline V gene has CDR1 LNHDA and CDR2 SQIVND (reference sequence). This CDR3 has 15 residues. The CDR3 DNA reads TGTGCCAGTAGTACCTCCCGGGGCTGGAACACTGAAGCTTTCTTT. It is translated as CASSTSRGWNTEAFF.

The chain employs TRBV6-2 or TRBV6-3 and TRBJ2-1, with a weak D call TRBD1 (5 bases). CDR1 and CDR2 from the germline V gene are MNHEY and SVGEGT. V was cut by 0 bases and J by 0 bases, with 12 bases left in between. This CDR3 is built from 17 residues. The CDR3 DNA sequence: TGTGCCAGCAGTTACTCTGTACACAGGAGCTCCTACAATGAGCAGTTCTTC. Protein product: CASSYSVHRSSYNEQFF.

Note on this clonotype: A much larger clone is a single base away; this may be a read error. The chain combines TRBV20-1 with TRBJ1-1; D unclear. Germline V gene data show CDR1 as DFQATT and CDR2 as SNEGSKA (reference sequence). The CDR3 is 14 residues long. V was shortened by 5 bases and J by 0 bases, with 13 bases between the two germline ends. CDR3 in amino acids: CSAPVQRMNTEAFF. The CDR3 region has the DNA TGCAGTGCTCCCGTACAGAGGATGAACACTGAAGCTTTCTTT.

The chain uses TRBV19 and TRBJ2-7; 9 bases agree with TRBD2. Judging by the DNA end, TRBJ2-1 fits better; the J call may be wrong. The CDR3 totals 15 residues. Germline loops: CDR1 LNHDA, CDR2 SQIVND (reference sequence). CDR3 loop: CASSWAGGNSYEQFF. DNA of the CDR3: TGTGCCAGTAGTTGGGCGGGAGGGAACTCCTACGAGCAGTTCTTC.

Many counts were recorded for this clonotype. The chain employs TRBV20-1 and TRBJ2-5; TRBD2 aligns across 9 bases. Germline CDR1 and CDR2: DFQATT and SNEGSKA (reference sequence). Trimming took 6 bases from V and 4 from J; bases not matched to a gene: 24. This CDR3 contains 19 residues. CDR3 coding DNA: TGCAGTGCAAGGGGCGGAGGTTGGGGACTAGCATTTCGGGGAGAGACCCAGTACTTC. Amino acids: CSARGGGWGLAFRGETQYF.

In its sample, this clonotype was seen many times. The V gene is TRBV7-9, the J gene TRBJ2-1; 12 bases agree with TRBD2. Germline-derived CDR1 and CDR2 are SEHNR and FQNEAQ (reference sequence). V shed 7 bases, J shed 6 bases, and the junction held 4 bases outside the gene matches. The CDR3 loop spans 14 amino acids. This chain's CDR3 is CASTGLAGSNEQFF. The CDR3 bases are TGTGCCAGCACCGGACTAGCGGGGAGCAATGAGCAGTTCTTC.

In this sample, this clonotype turned up many times. The rearrangement joins TRBV12-3 or TRBV12-4 to TRBJ1-1; no firm D call. Trimming took 3 bases from V and 10 from J, leaving 6 bases between them. The CDR3 is 10 amino acids. The CDR3 coding sequence is TGTGCCAGCAGTTTGGGGAGAGCTTTCTTT. Its protein product is CASSLGRAFF.

This clonotype was detected many times. J is TRBJ1-1 and V is TRBV20-1; D perhaps matches TRBD1 (5 bases). Germline V gene sequence: CDR1 DFQATT, CDR2 SNEGSKA (reference sequence). The CDR3 totals 13 residues. V lost 6 bases and J lost 1, with 12 bases in between. CDR3 in amino acids: CSATRGGNTEAFF. CDR3 nucleotide sequence: TGCAGTGCCACGCGGGGGGGGAACACTGAAGCTTTCTTT.

The chain combines TRBV30 with TRBJ1-1; D remains ambiguous. The CDR3 has 11 residues. Per the germline V gene, CDR1 is GTSNPN and CDR2 is SVGIG (reference sequence). The ends were cut back, 4 bases at V and 1 base at J, with 4 bases in the middle. DNA for the CDR3: TGTGCCTGGACGAAGAACACTGAAGCTTTCTTT. This translates into CAWTKNTEAFF.

The table lists this clonotype with a few counts. The chain combines TRBV24-1 with TRBJ1-2; no definite D call. Germline V gene sequence: CDR1 KGHDR, CDR2 SFDVKD. This CDR3 comprises 12 residues. Trimming removed 5 bases from V and 8 bases from J, with 11 bases in between. The CDR3 region is CATSVGPEGYTF. CDR3 bases: TGTGCCACCAGTGTAGGGCCGGAAGGCTACACCTTC.

The rearrangement links TRBV28 to TRBJ1-4, with TRBD1 identical over 7 bases. J was trimmed by 3 bases and V by 5 bases; bases with no gene match: 9. The CDR3 covers 16 residues. CDR1 MDHEN and CDR2 SYDVKM come from the germline V gene. Here the CDR3 reads CASSRGPGTANEKLFF. The CDR3 nucleotides are TGTGCCAGCAGTAGGGGTCCCGGGACAGCTAATGAAAAACTGTTTTTT.

This clonotype was picked up many times. The chain links TRBV12-3 or TRBV12-4 to TRBJ2-1, with 7 bases identical to TRBD2. The V and J ends lost 4 bases and 6 bases, in that order; junction bases with no gene match: 6. This CDR3 region has 14 residues. The CDR3 DNA reads as TGTGCCAGCAGTTGGCGGGAGAATGGCAATGAGCAGTTCTTC. Its protein is CASSWRENGNEQFF.

This clonotype has at least ten counts. The V and J genes are TRBV5-1 and TRBJ1-6; D ambiguous. Trimming took 0 bases from V and 8 from J, leaving 6 bases between them. Germline loops: CDR1 SGHRS, CDR2 YFSETQ. CDR3 length: 13 amino acids. CDR3: CASSLAVYSPLHF. As DNA, the CDR3 is TGCGCCAGCAGCTTGGCAGTATATTCACCCCTCCACTTT.

The J gene is TRBJ1-5, the V gene TRBV6-1; possible D gene TRBD1, 6 bases. The ends were cut back, 7 bases at V and 0 bases at J, with 22 bases in the middle. CDR1 and CDR2 (germline): MNHNS, SASEGT. The CDR3 has 18 amino acids. CDR3 DNA sequence: TGTGCCAGCACCCCCCGGAGACAGGCTCCTTATAGCAATCAGCCCCAGCATTTT. This encodes CASTPRRQAPYSNQPQHF.

This clonotype was counted at least ten times. This rearrangement joins TRBV2 to TRBJ2-5; D not certain. V lost 5 bases and J 1 base, leaving 8 bases between the germline ends. The CDR3 is 13 residues long. Looked up from germline, CDR1 is SNHLY and CDR2 is FYNNEI. The DNA for the CDR3 is TGTGCCAGCAGTAGTTTTAGCCAAGAGACCCAGTACTTC. This codes for CASSSFSQETQYF. The full variable domain, completed using reference TRBV2 and TRBJ2-5, is EPEVTQTPSHQVTQMGQEVILRCVPISNHLYFYWYRQILGQKVEFLVSFYNNEISEKSEIFDDQFSVERPDGSNFTLKIRSTKLEDSAMYFCASSSFSQETQYFGPGTRLLVL.

This chain uses TRBV24-1 with TRBJ2-2, with 7 bases lining up with TRBD1. The CDR3 runs 13 residues. Germline loops: CDR1 KGHDR, CDR2 SFDVKD. V dropped 11 bases and J dropped 3; count of bases not matched to a gene: 5. For the CDR3, the DNA is TGTGCCAGTACTACAGGGGACACCGGGGAGCTGTTTTTT. This sequence encodes CASTTGDTGELFF.

The sample holds many counts of this clonotype. This sequence joins TRBV30 and TRBJ1-1; 7 bases map to TRBD1. J was trimmed by 5 bases and V by 4 bases; bases with no gene match: 7. CDR3 length equals 13 residues. Germline V gives CDR1 GTSNPN, CDR2 SVGIG (reference sequence). This chain's CDR3 is CAWNPTGLTEAFF. The DNA of the CDR3 is TGTGCCTGGAACCCGACAGGGCTAACTGAAGCTTTCTTT.